These 31 T cell receptor beta chains share one sample of origin, sequenced in a study of cytomegalovirus exposure and HLA in healthy donors. PCR employed 60 Vbeta and 13 Jbeta primers. Some clones are missing from TCRdb's copy, which holds only in-frame ones; the method was immunoSEQ multiplex PCR. This repertoire shows 150,000 to 200,000 clones, 82% found once; its top ten account for roughly 0.99%. Sequencing was done on a sample of PBMCs. These receptors came from a girl aged 2 to 9 in good health and CMV-seropositive.

The V call is TRBV5-1, the J call TRBJ2-3, with 10 positions matching TRBD2. The CDR3 covers 16 residues. V shed 4 bases and J 1 base; nucleotides not matched to a gene: 6. CDR1 is SGHRS and CDR2 is YFSETQ in the germline V gene. The CDR3 DNA reads TGCGCCAGCAGCACAAACCTAGCGGGAGGCACAGATACGCAGTATTTT. Protein product: CASSTNLAGGTDTQYF.

The chain couples TRBV7-9 to TRBJ2-5, with 9 bases fitting TRBD2. The CDR3 covers 18 residues. Germline V gives CDR1 SEHNR, CDR2 FQNEAQ (reference sequence). Losses at the gene ends were 5 bases for V and 0 bases for J; bases not matched to a gene: 13. Here the CDR3 DNA reads TGTGCCAGCAGCCTCCCCTCAAGACTAGCGGTGTACCAAGAGACCCAGTACTTC. This encodes CASSLPSRLAVYQETQYF.

This chain connects TRBV9 to TRBJ2-1; tentatively, D is TRBD2 (5 bases). Trimming shortened V by 3 bases and J by 4 bases, and 20 bases separated the two germline ends. This CDR3 has 17 residues. Germline loops: CDR1 SGDLS, CDR2 YYNGEE. CDR3 nucleotides: TGTGCCAGCAGCGCCCGAAGGACTGGCATACTATACAATGAGCAGTTCTTC. The encoded protein is CASSARRTGILYNEQFF.

This clone was found a few times. J is TRBJ2-7 and V is TRBV28; TRBD1 matches 9 bases. The CDR3 sequence is 13 residues long. CDR1 and CDR2 from the germline V gene are MDHEN and SYDVKM. Trimming took 8 bases from V and 4 from J; bases not matched to a gene: 6. CDR3 region: CASEHRGRYEQYF. In DNA, the CDR3 is TGTGCCAGCGAACACAGGGGGCGGTACGAGCAGTACTTC.

The chain combines TRBV6-1 with TRBJ2-5, with 9 bases matching TRBD1. This CDR3 region has 13 residues. From germline, CDR1 is MNHNS and CDR2 SASEGT. Losses at the gene ends were 7 bases for V and 4 bases for J; bases not matched to a gene: 4. The CDR3 DNA sequence: TGTGCCAGCAACCGGGACAGGGTAGAGACCCAGTACTTC. It is translated as CASNRDRVETQYF.

This chain links TRBV6-1 with TRBJ2-1, with a weak D call TRBD2 (5 bases). The CDR3 consists of 14 residues. V lost 1 base, J lost 4 bases, and 8 bases lay in between. CDR1 is MNHNS, CDR2 SASEGT, per germline. The CDR3 bases are TGTGCCAGCAGTGAAGTGGGAGCTTACAATGAGCAGTTCTTC. Translated, it gives CASSEVGAYNEQFF.

This chain joins TRBV29-1 and TRBJ2-7, with D possibly TRBD2 on 5 matching bases. Per the germline V gene, CDR1 is SQVTM and CDR2 is ANQGSEA. V shed 4 bases and J shed 0 bases, with 13 bases lying between them. The CDR3 runs 14 residues. CDR3 sequence (DNA): TGCAGCGTTGTACTAGAGTCCAGCTCCTACGAGCAGTACTTC. This codes for CSVVLESSSYEQYF.

The chain combines TRBV6-5 with TRBJ2-5; D gene unclear. This CDR3 region has 14 residues. The V gene lost 5 bases and the J gene lost 1 base, with 11 bases spanning the gap. Germline V gives CDR1 MNHEY, CDR2 SVGAGI. The CDR3 bases are TGTGCCAGCAGTACACGACAAATCCAAGAGACCCAGTACTTC. It is translated as CASSTRQIQETQYF.

The rearrangement joins TRBV27 to TRBJ2-1, with 7 bases aligning to TRBD2. Germline V gene sequence: CDR1 MNHEY, CDR2 SMNVEV (reference sequence). The CDR3 spans 17 residues. V was pared by 5 bases and J by 5 bases, with 15 bases of the junction left unmatched. CDR3 amino acids: CASSLSSSGNPDNEQFF. CDR3 coding DNA: TGTGCCAGCAGTCTTTCCTCGAGCGGGAATCCCGACAATGAGCAGTTCTTC.

V is TRBV5-6 and J is TRBJ2-7; D call uncertain. Germline CDR1 SGHDT, CDR2 YYEEEE. The CDR3 is 16 residues long. V dropped 2 bases and J dropped 5 bases, with 20 bases sitting between them. The CDR3 nucleotides read TGTGCCAGCAGCTTAATAAAACGGTTTGGGCCGGACGAGCAGTACTTC. Its translation: CASSLIKRFGPDEQYF.

The CDR3 DNA sequence: TGTGCCAGCAGCTTGCCCGGGGGGGGTCAAGAGACCCAGTACTTC. It translates to CASSLPGGGQETQYF. The chain carries TRBV5-4 and TRBJ2-5, with 8 bases lining up with TRBD2. The germline V gene encodes CDR1 SGHNT and CDR2 YYREEE (reference sequence). The CDR3 is made up of 15 amino acids. The ends lost 1 base at V and 2 bases at J; junction bases unmatched: 4.

The chain joins TRBV28 to TRBJ1-2; 7 positions match TRBD1. The CDR3 is 13 residues long. Germline V lookup: CDR1 MDHEN, CDR2 SYDVKM. V was pared by 3 bases and J by 8 bases, with 6 bases of the junction left unmatched. The CDR3, as DNA: TGTGCCAGCAGTTTGAGGGGGCTGAGCGGCTACACCTTC. Translation gives CASSLRGLSGYTF.

The chain joins TRBV5-4 to TRBJ2-3; D may be TRBD1 (6 bases). Per the germline V gene, CDR1 is SGHNT and CDR2 is YYREEE (reference sequence). Between the trimmed V and J ends, which lost 4 bases and 0 bases, there was a span of 12 bases. CDR3 length equals 15 residues. The CDR3 DNA reads TGTGCCAGCAGCGACGGGACACCAAGCACAGATACGCAGTATTTT. It encodes CASSDGTPSTDTQYF. The variable domain in full, completed from reference TRBV5-4 and TRBJ2-3, reads ETGVTQSPTHLIKTRGQQVTLRCSSQSGHNTVSWYQQALGQGPQFIFQYYREEENGRGNFPPRFSGLQFPNYSSELNVNALELDDSALYLCASSDGTPSTDTQYFGPGTRLTVL.

This clone appeared a few times. This rearrangement joins TRBV28 to TRBJ2-2, with unresolved D. V was pared by 5 bases and J by 5 bases, with 9 bases between. The germline CDR1 and CDR2 sequences are MDHEN and SYDVKM. This CDR3 has 13 residues. The CDR3 loop reads CASSPTLTGELFF. CDR3 bases: TGTGCCAGCAGTCCCACTTTAACCGGGGAGCTGTTTTTT.

In its sample, this clone was seen a few times. J is TRBJ2-5 and V is TRBV25-1, with TRBD1 identical over 9 bases. Unmatched junction bases numbered 8, after V lost 0 bases and J lost 3 bases. Germline V lookup: CDR1 MGHDK, CDR2 SYGVNS. This CDR3 contains 17 residues. CDR3 residues: CASSEYLYRGQKETQYF. DNA of the CDR3: TGTGCCAGCAGTGAATACTTATACAGGGGGCAGAAAGAGACCCAGTACTTC.

This chain links TRBV9 with TRBJ2-3; 9 bases are a match to TRBD2. Trimming cost V 4 bases and J 3 bases; bases outside gene matches: 3. In germline, CDR1 is SGDLS, CDR2 YYNGEE. The CDR3 consists of 14 residues. The CDR3 is CASSRAGGTDTQYF. For the CDR3, the DNA is TGTGCCAGCAGCCGAGCGGGAGGTACAGATACGCAGTATTTT.

The J gene is TRBJ1-2, the V gene TRBV30; maybe TRBD1 (5 bases). This CDR3 contains 12 residues. V dropped 2 bases and J dropped 12 bases, with 16 bases sitting between them. CDR1 is GTSNPN and CDR2 is SVGIG in the germline V gene (reference sequence). Here the CDR3 DNA reads TGTGCCTGGAGTCCGGGACTTGGCTTCAACACCTTC. This codes for CAWSPGLGFNTF.

The CDR3 DNA reads TGTGCCAGCAGCCTAATCCCGGGGGGGACCCAGTACTTC. Amino acids: CASSLIPGGTQYF. The chain carries TRBV7-3 and TRBJ2-5; 7 nucleotides align to TRBD2. Germline V gene lookup returns CDR1 SGHTA and CDR2 FQGTGA. With V trimmed by 5 bases and J by 7 bases, 7 bases remained unmatched. The CDR3 sequence is 13 residues long.

The V call is TRBV7-9, the J call TRBJ2-3; TRBD2 aligns across 14 bases. Germline CDR1 and CDR2: SEHNR and FQNEAQ (reference sequence). This CDR3 has 19 residues. Trimming removed 2 bases from V and 0 bases from J; junction bases left unmatched: 7. The CDR3: CASSLSRLAGGYSTDTQYF. As DNA, the CDR3 is TGTGCCAGCAGCTTATCAAGACTAGCGGGAGGGTATAGCACAGATACGCAGTATTTT. Complete variable domain (other parts from reference TRBV7-9 and TRBJ2-3): DTGVSQNPRHKITKRGQNVTFRCDPISEHNRLYWYRQTLGQGPEFLTYFQNEAQLEKSRLLSDRFSAERPKGSFSTLEIQRTEQGDSAMYLCASSLSRLAGGYSTDTQYFGPGTRLTVL.

This chain joins TRBV5-8 and TRBJ1-3, with a tentative D call TRBD1 (5 bases). The germline gives CDR1 SGHTS, CDR2 YDEGEE. The CDR3 sequence is 14 residues long. Trimming took 2 bases from V and 3 from J, leaving 9 bases between them. Here the CDR3 DNA reads TGTGCCAGCAGCTTCGGGGGGAGTGGAAACACCATATATTTT. Amino acids: CASSFGGSGNTIYF.

J is TRBJ2-5 and V is TRBV5-8, with D possibly matching TRBD2 (5 bases). V was pared by 0 bases and J by 4 bases, with 10 bases between. CDR3 size: 14 residues. Germline V gene lookup returns CDR1 SGHTS and CDR2 YDEGEE. This CDR3 reads CASSLALAGETQYF. DNA of the CDR3: TGTGCCAGCAGCTTGGCACTGGCGGGAGAGACCCAGTACTTC.

The V call is TRBV5-6, the J call TRBJ1-1; weak D call: TRBD1 (6 bases). The length of the CDR3 is 15 residues. CDR1 is SGHDT, CDR2 YYEEEE, per germline. The V and J ends lost 0 bases and 1 base respectively, with 10 bases between them. For the CDR3, the DNA is TGTGCCAGCAGCTTGGAAGGGGGAGCGAACACTGAAGCTTTCTTT. It encodes CASSLEGGANTEAFF.

J is TRBJ1-2 and V is TRBV6-1; D call uncertain. Trimming removed 7 bases at V and 0 bases at J, with 12 bases between. CDR3 size: 14 residues. Germline-derived CDR1 and CDR2 are MNHNS and SASEGT. As DNA, the CDR3 is TGTGCCAGCATGCGGGCCGCAGCTAACTATGGCTACACCTTC. Its translation: CASMRAAANYGYTF.

The CDR3 spells CASSPNGGGGYGYTF. CDR3 sequence (DNA): TGTGCCAGCAGTCCCAATGGGGGCGGTGGCTATGGCTACACCTTC. This rearrangement joins TRBV6-1 to TRBJ1-2; perhaps TRBD1 as D (6 bases). Germline CDR1 and CDR2: MNHNS and SASEGT. V lost 5 bases, J lost 4 bases, and 17 bases lay in between. CDR3 size: 15 residues.

This chain links TRBV30 with TRBJ2-1; 9 nucleotides match TRBD2. CDR1 and CDR2 from the germline V gene are GTSNPN and SVGIG (reference sequence). CDR3 length: 15 residues. With 4 bases clipped from V and 5 bases from J, the junction kept 9 bases outside the gene matches. The CDR3 nucleotides read TGTGCCTGGATGGGTCCGGGACTAGCAAACAATGAGCAGTTCTTC. Amino acid sequence: CAWMGPGLANNEQFF.

This chain links TRBV19 with TRBJ1-2, with 9 bases fitting TRBD1. The CDR3 has 13 residues. V lost 10 bases, J lost 8 bases, and 11 bases stayed unmatched. Germline V gene data show CDR1 as LNHDA and CDR2 as SQIVND (reference sequence). The CDR3 loop is CATKDRGRLGYTF. The CDR3 DNA reads as TGTGCCACCAAGGACAGGGGAAGGCTAGGCTACACCTTC.

V usage is TRBV18 and J usage is TRBJ2-7; D is unresolved. Trimming cost V 3 bases and J 2 bases, with 11 bases left between them. From germline, CDR1 is KGHSH and CDR2 LQKENI. The CDR3 loop spans 14 amino acids. As DNA, the CDR3 is TGTGCCAGCTCACCCTCCAGTGAAACCTACGAGCAGTACTTC. This sequence encodes CASSPSSETYEQYF.

The J gene is TRBJ2-3, the V gene TRBV7-3, with 9 bases that match TRBD2. The CDR3 totals 16 residues. Germline trimming cut 2 bases from V and 5 bases from J; bases unmatched to any gene: 8. Germline V lookup: CDR1 SGHTA, CDR2 FQGTGA. This chain's CDR3 is CASSLLAGGPVDTQYF. In DNA, the CDR3 is TGTGCCAGCAGCTTACTGGCGGGAGGGCCCGTAGATACGCAGTATTTT.

The chain has TRBV5-4 and TRBJ2-1, with TRBD2 matching 7 bases. V was pared by 4 bases and J by 0 bases, with 1 base of the junction left unmatched. Germline CDR1 is SGHNT and CDR2 is YYREEE (reference sequence). The CDR3 spans 14 residues. In nucleotides, the CDR3 is TGTGCCAGCAGCCGGACTAGCTCCTACAATGAGCAGTTCTTC. Its protein is CASSRTSSYNEQFF.

This chain joins TRBV19 and TRBJ2-7; 8 bases match TRBD1. V dropped 5 bases and J dropped 3; count of bases not matched to a gene: 12. Germline CDR1 and CDR2: LNHDA and SQIVND (reference sequence). The CDR3 extends over 16 amino acids. The DNA of the CDR3 is TGTGCCAGTAGTGATACCGGGACAGGTTACGTCTACGAGCAGTACTTC. Its protein product is CASSDTGTGYVYEQYF.

The chain couples TRBV5-4 to TRBJ2-3; 7 bases agree with TRBD2. Germline values: CDR1 SGHNT, CDR2 YYREEE (reference sequence). The CDR3 extends over 15 amino acids. The J segment lost 0 bases and the V segment lost 7 bases, leaving 8 bases of the junction unmatched. The chain's CDR3 is CASGGGLPSTDTQYF. The CDR3 DNA is TGTGCCAGCGGGGGGGGACTACCTAGCACAGATACGCAGTATTTT.